This passage covers 13 T cell receptor beta chains from one sample sequenced in a study of post-analysis software for immune sequencing data. Points from the study as a whole: Controls showed lower frequencies than patients for 4 or 5 TRBV segments, and TRBV5-6, TRBV5-1 and TRBV20-1 were among these.

Prepared TCR beta cDNA libraries contained unique molecular identifiers. TCRdb passed the PCR reads through MiXCR, listing each CDR3 protein once. Here the sample spans about 540,000 distinct CDR3 sequences, 30% to 40% being singletons. These receptors' antigens are unknown. The sequenced sample consisted of blood. These receptor sequences come from a girl aged 2 to 17 with multiple sclerosis.

The V gene is TRBV20-1, the J gene TRBJ1-1; 10 nucleotides agree with TRBD1. The CDR3 covers 14 residues. Germline V lookup: CDR1 DFQATT, CDR2 SNEGSKA (reference sequence). With 5 bases clipped from V and 5 bases from J, the junction kept 8 bases outside the gene matches. CDR3 bases: TGCAGTGCTCTCCGACAGGGGGCAAAGACTGAAGCTTTCTTT. Translated, it gives CSALRQGAKTEAFF.

The genes are TRBV4-1 and TRBJ1-2; unclear D gene. The CDR3 length is 14 residues. Germline CDR1 MGHRA, CDR2 YSYEKL. The V end lost 1 base, the J end lost 5 bases, and 11 bases lay between the germline ends. This chain's CDR3 is CASSQGQRPYGYTF. For the CDR3, the DNA is TGCGCCAGCAGCCAAGGCCAGAGACCTTATGGCTACACCTTC.

The genes are TRBV6-4 and TRBJ2-5; the match to TRBD1 covers 9 bases. This CDR3 comprises 16 residues. CDR1 and CDR2 from the germline V gene are MRHNA and SNTAGT. After removal of 4 bases from V and 7 bases from J, the junction contained 13 bases not matched to a gene. CDR3 DNA: TGTGCCAGCAGTGGAGAAGGACAGGGGATAGGGGGGACCCAGTACTTC. Its translation: CASSGEGQGIGGTQYF.

The chain is built from TRBV3-1 and TRBJ1-6, with 9 bases that match TRBD1. Germline-derived CDR1 and CDR2 are LGHDT and YNNKEL (reference sequence). This CDR3 comprises 15 residues. The junction had 8 bases not matched to a gene; V was cut back by 3 bases and J by 11 bases. Here the CDR3 DNA reads TGTGCCAGCAGCCAGACAGGGGGAGATTTGACACCCCTCCACTTT. Translation gives CASSQTGGDLTPLHF.

The V call is TRBV29-1, the J call TRBJ2-1; tentatively, D is TRBD1 (5 bases). Trimming removed 4 bases from V and 8 bases from J, with 15 bases in between. Germline V gives CDR1 SQVTM, CDR2 ANQGSEA. The CDR3 runs 13 residues. CDR3 coding DNA: TGCAGCGTTGGTAGGGGTTCCTGGGATGAGCAGTTCTTC. This sequence encodes CSVGRGSWDEQFF.

The V and J genes are TRBV20-1 and TRBJ1-1; no firm D call. Germline CDR1 DFQATT, CDR2 SNEGSKA (reference sequence). Between the trimmed V and J ends, which lost 0 bases and 3 bases, there was a span of 14 bases. CDR3 length: 15 amino acids. CDR3 loop: CSARDDGIGDTEAFF. The CDR3 DNA reads TGCAGTGCTAGAGATGATGGGATAGGAGACACTGAAGCTTTCTTT.

The chain couples TRBV10-3 to TRBJ1-4, with 7 nucleotides matching TRBD1. Trimming removed 9 bases from V and 3 bases from J; junction bases left unmatched: 4. The CDR3 totals 13 residues. Germline CDR1 is ENHRY and CDR2 is SYGVKD. This chain's CDR3 is CAMGRGPNEKLFF. CDR3 sequence (DNA): TGTGCCATGGGAAGGGGGCCTAATGAAAAACTGTTTTTT.

This clonotype was seen more than once but under ten times. The V gene is TRBV10-3, the J gene TRBJ1-6; tentatively, D is TRBD1 (5 bases). This CDR3 is built from 14 residues. V lost 6 bases and J lost 8, with 14 bases in between. CDR1 ENHRY and CDR2 SYGVKD come from the germline V gene. The CDR3 nucleotides are TGTGCCATCAGCGGGTCAGGGCGGGATTCACCCCTCCACTTT. The encoded protein is CAISGSGRDSPLHF.

The chain employs TRBV5-1 and TRBJ2-5, with TRBD1 identical over 7 bases. Trimming took 4 bases from V and 4 from J; bases not matched to a gene: 7. The CDR3 runs 14 residues. Germline V gene sequence: CDR1 SGHRS, CDR2 YFSETQ. For the CDR3, the DNA is TGCGCCAGCAGCGGGGCGGCAGGGGGAGAGACCCAGTACTTC. Protein sequence: CASSGAAGGETQYF.

This chain uses TRBV19 with TRBJ2-7; 10 bases fit TRBD1. The V and J ends lost 5 bases and 2 bases, in that order; junction bases with no gene match: 6. CDR1 is LNHDA and CDR2 is SQIVND in the germline V gene (reference sequence). The CDR3 extends over 15 amino acids. In DNA form, the CDR3 reads TGTGCCAGTAGTGGGGACAGGGGTAACCCCTACGAGCAGTACTTC. As protein: CASSGDRGNPYEQYF. Using reference TRBV19 and TRBJ2-7 for the parts outside the CDR3, the full variable domain is DGGITQSPKYLFRKEGQNVTLSCEQNLNHDAMYWYRQDPGQGLRLIYYSQIVNDFQKGDIAEGYSVSREKKESFPLTVTSAQKNPTAFYLCASSGDRGNPYEQYFGPGTRLTVT.

V gene TRBV5-6 combines with J gene TRBJ2-3; TRBD2 matches at 7 bases. This CDR3 spans 14 amino acids. V shed 6 bases, J shed 2 bases, and the junction held 6 bases outside the gene matches. The germline V gene has CDR1 SGHDT and CDR2 YYEEEE. This CDR3 is CASNSGTNTDTQYF. The DNA for the CDR3 is TGTGCCAGCAACAGCGGGACTAACACAGATACGCAGTATTTT.

This clonotype was recorded a few times. The genes are TRBV20-1 and TRBJ1-6; D unresolved. Per germline, CDR1 DFQATT and CDR2 SNEGSKA (reference sequence). There are 16 residues in the CDR3. The V end lost 0 bases, the J end lost 0 bases, and 9 bases lay between the germline ends. CDR3 DNA sequence: TGCAGTGCTAGAGATCACCAGAGCTCCTATAATTCACCCCTCCACTTT. This gives the protein CSARDHQSSYNSPLHF.

This clonotype was recorded many times. V is TRBV20-1 and J is TRBJ2-3, with a weak D call TRBD2 (6 bases). The V end lost 6 bases, the J end lost 5 bases, and 9 bases lay between the germline ends. The CDR3 spans 11 residues. The V gene's germline CDR1 is DFQATT and CDR2 SNEGSKA (reference sequence). The CDR3 sequence is CSALSGDTQYF. CDR3 DNA: TGCAGTGCCCTTAGCGGAGATACGCAGTATTTT.